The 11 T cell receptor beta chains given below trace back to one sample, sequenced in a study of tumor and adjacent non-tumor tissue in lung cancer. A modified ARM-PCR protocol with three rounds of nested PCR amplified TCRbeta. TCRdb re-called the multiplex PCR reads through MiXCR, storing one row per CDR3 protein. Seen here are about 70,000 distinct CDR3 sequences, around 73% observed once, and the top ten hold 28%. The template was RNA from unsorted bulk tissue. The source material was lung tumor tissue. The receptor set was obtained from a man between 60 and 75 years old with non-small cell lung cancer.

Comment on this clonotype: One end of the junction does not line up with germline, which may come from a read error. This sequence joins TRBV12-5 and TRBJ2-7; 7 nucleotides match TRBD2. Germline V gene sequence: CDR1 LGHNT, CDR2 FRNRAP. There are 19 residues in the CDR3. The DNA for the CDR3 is TGTACTAGTGCTTTGGAGTCTAGCGGCTTTACCACCTACCCGGACGAGCAGTACTTC. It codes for CTSALESSGFTTYPDEQYF.

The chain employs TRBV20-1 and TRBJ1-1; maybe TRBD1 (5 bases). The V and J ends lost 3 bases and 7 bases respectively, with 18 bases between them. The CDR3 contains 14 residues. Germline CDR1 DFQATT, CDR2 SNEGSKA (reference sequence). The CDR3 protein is CSASGVREDIEAFF. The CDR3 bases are TGCAGTGCTAGTGGGGTCAGGGAAGACATTGAAGCTTTCTTT.

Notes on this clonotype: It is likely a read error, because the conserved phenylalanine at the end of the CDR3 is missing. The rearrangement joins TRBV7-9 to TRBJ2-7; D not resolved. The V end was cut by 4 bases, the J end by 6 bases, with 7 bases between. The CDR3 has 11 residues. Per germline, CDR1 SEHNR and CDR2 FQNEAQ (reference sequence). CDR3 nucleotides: TGTGCCAGCAGCTCCTTTGCCGAGCAGTACTAC. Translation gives CASSSFAEQYY.

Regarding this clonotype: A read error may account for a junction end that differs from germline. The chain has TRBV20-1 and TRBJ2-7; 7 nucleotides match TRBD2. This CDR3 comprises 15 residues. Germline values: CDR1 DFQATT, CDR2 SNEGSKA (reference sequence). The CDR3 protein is CNARAGRADGYEQYF. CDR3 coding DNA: TGCAATGCTAGAGCGGGGAGGGCGGACGGCTACGAGCAGTACTTC.

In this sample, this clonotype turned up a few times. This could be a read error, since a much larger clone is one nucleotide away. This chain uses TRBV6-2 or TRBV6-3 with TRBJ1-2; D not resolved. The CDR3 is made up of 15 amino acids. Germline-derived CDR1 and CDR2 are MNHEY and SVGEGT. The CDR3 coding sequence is TGTACCAGCAGTTACACCCGGACGGCTAACTATGGCTACACCTTC. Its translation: CTSSYTRTANYGYTF.

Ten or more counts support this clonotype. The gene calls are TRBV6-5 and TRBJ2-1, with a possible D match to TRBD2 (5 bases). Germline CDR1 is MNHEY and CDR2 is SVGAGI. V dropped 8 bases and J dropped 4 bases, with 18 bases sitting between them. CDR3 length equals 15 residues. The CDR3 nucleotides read TGTGCCAGCGCCCCCCCCGGGGTAGCTTACAATGAGCAGTTCTTC. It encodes CASAPPGVAYNEQFF.

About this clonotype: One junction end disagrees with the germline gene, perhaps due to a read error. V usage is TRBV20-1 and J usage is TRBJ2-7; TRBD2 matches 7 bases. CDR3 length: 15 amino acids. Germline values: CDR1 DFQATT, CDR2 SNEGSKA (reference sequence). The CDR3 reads CSARKGQAGRREQYF. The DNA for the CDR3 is TGCAGTGCTAGAAAAGGACAAGCGGGAAGACGAGAGCAGTATTTC.

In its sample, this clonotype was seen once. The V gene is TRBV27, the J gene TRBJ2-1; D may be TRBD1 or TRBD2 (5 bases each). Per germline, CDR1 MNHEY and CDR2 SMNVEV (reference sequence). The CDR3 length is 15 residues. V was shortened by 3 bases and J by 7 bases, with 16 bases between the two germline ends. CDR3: CASSFGLDTPNEQFF. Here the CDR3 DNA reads TGTGCCAGCAGTTTCGGACTGGACACCCCGAATGAGCAGTTCTTC.

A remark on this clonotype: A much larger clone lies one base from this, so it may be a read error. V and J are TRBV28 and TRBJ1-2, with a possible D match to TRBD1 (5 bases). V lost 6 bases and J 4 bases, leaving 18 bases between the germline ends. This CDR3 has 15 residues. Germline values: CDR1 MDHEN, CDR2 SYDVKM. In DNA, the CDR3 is TGTGCCAGCAGCCCCCCGGGGGATTCCTGCTATGGCTACACCTTC. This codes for CASSPPGDSCYGYTF.

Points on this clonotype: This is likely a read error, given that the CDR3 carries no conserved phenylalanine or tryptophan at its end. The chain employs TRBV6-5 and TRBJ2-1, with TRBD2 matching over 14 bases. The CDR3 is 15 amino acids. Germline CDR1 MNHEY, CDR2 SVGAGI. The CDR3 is CASSYRGLAGDEQFL. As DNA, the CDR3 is TGTGCTAGCAGTTACCGGGGACTAGCGGGAGATGAGCAGTTCTTG.

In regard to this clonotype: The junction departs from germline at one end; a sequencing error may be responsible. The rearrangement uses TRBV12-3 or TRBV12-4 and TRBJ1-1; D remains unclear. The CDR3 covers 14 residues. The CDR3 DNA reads TGTGCCAACAGTACAACCACTTACGGCACTGAAGCTTTCTTC. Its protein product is CANSTTTYGTEAFF.